These 5 T cell receptor beta chains share one sample of origin, sequenced in a study of breast tumors, draining lymph nodes, adjacent tissues. TCRdb ran MiXCR on the multiplex PCR reads and lists one entry per CDR3 protein. The sample includes approximately 28,000 distinct CDR3 sequences, roughly three fifths of them seen just once. The material sequenced was breast tumor tissue. The origin of the receptors is a female donor with breast cancer. Some clones in this sample may be carry-over from other donors' samples.

The rearrangement uses TRBV24-1 and TRBJ2-7; TRBD2 is a possible D gene (6 bases). Germline V gene lookup returns CDR1 KGHDR and CDR2 SFDVKD. The CDR3 contains 11 residues. The CDR3 region is CAVGRTNEQYF. CDR3 DNA sequence: TGTGCAGTTGGGAGGACAAATGAGCAGTACTTC.

CDR3 nucleotides: TGCAGTGCTAGGGATGCGGGCCGAGCTGCGGGTCAGCCCCAGCATTTT. Amino acid sequence: CSARDAGRAAGQPQHF. The rearrangement uses TRBV20-1 and TRBJ1-5; D call uncertain. The length of the CDR3 is 16 residues. Deletions cut 3 bases from V and 6 bases from J, with 21 bases between. Germline V gene lookup returns CDR1 DFQATT and CDR2 SNEGSKA (reference sequence).

This rearrangement joins TRBV9 to TRBJ2-5, with TRBD2 matching 9 bases. Germline loops: CDR1 SGDLS, CDR2 YYNGEE. The J segment lost 4 bases and the V segment lost 0 bases, leaving 4 bases of the junction unmatched. This CDR3 has 15 residues. CDR3 amino acids: CASSVGAGGLETQYF. The DNA for the CDR3 is TGTGCCAGCAGCGTAGGAGCGGGAGGATTAGAGACCCAGTACTTC.

This clonotype was seen a single time. The chain employs TRBV7-8 and TRBJ2-3; D gene ambiguous. Germline lookup yields CDR1 SGHVS and CDR2 FQNEAQ. CDR3 length: 13 amino acids. Trimming cost V 2 bases and J 4 bases, with 7 bases left between them. The CDR3 nucleotides read TGTGCCAGCAGCTTAACCCTCGCAGATACGCAGTATTTT. Translated, it gives CASSLTLADTQYF.

This clonotype was detected once. The chain carries TRBV2 and TRBJ2-5; tentatively, D is TRBD1 or TRBD2 (6 bases each). V was clipped by 8 bases and J by 9 bases, with 22 bases between them. This CDR3 spans 14 amino acids. CDR1 and CDR2 (germline): SNHLY, FYNNEI. CDR3 loop: CASEEGGQPGAQYF. In nucleotides, the CDR3 is TGTGCCAGCGAGGAGGGCGGACAGCCTGGGGCCCAGTACTTC.